The 25 T cell receptor beta chains below all came from one sample that was sequenced in a study of T cell changes during pregnancy in multiple sclerosis. Sequenced by immunoSEQ multiplex PCR; TCRdb stores in-frame clones only, minus some. The sample yields some 110,000 clones, roughly 90% seen once. Sequenced material: peripheral blood, taken in the third trimester of pregnancy. The origin of the receptors is a female donor with multiple sclerosis, enrolled in a pregnancy study.

The rearrangement links TRBV7-2 to TRBJ1-2, with 7 nucleotides matching TRBD1. The V gene end was trimmed by 1 base and the J gene end by 7 bases; junction bases not matched to a gene: 3. CDR3 size: 13 residues. CDR1 is SGHTA, CDR2 FQGNSA, per germline. DNA for the CDR3: TGTGCCAGCAGCTTAGAAGGGGGCGGTGGCTACACCTTC. Translated: CASSLEGGGGYTF.

The rearrangement joins TRBV7-3 to TRBJ2-3, with 11 nucleotides matching TRBD2. V lost 0 bases to trimming and J lost 0 bases; unmatched junction nucleotides: 2. The CDR3 loop spans 17 amino acids. Germline V gene lookup returns CDR1 SGHTA and CDR2 FQGTGA. The CDR3 region is CASSLTLAGASTDTQYF. The CDR3 nucleotides read TGTGCCAGCAGCTTAACACTAGCGGGGGCCAGCACAGATACGCAGTATTTT.

The chain joins TRBV13 to TRBJ2-7, with 15 positions matching TRBD2. The length of the CDR3 is 17 residues. Trimming at V came to 7 bases and at J to 0 bases, leaving 7 bases not matched to a gene. Germline V CDR1 and CDR2: PRHDT, FYEKMQ (reference sequence). CDR3 in amino acids: CASTAGLAGGGSYEQYF. The CDR3 DNA reads TGTGCCAGCACCGCGGGACTAGCGGGGGGCGGCTCCTACGAGCAGTACTTC.

This chain joins TRBV7-9 and TRBJ1-4, with D uncertain. The germline CDR1 and CDR2 sequences are SEHNR and FQNEAQ (reference sequence). The CDR3 length is 15 residues. With 5 bases removed from V and 6 bases from J, the gap between germline ends came to 16 bases. Written as DNA, the CDR3 is TGTGCCAGCAGCCCCTCGCGGGTGGCGGATGAAAAACTGTTTTTT. Its protein product is CASSPSRVADEKLFF.

This rearrangement joins TRBV5-8 to TRBJ1-1; 12 nucleotides align to TRBD1. Germline-derived CDR1 and CDR2 are SGHTS and YDEGEE. This CDR3 has 14 amino acids. V lost 3 bases to trimming and J lost 9 bases; unmatched junction nucleotides: 6. CDR3 amino acids: CASSYRGDRGQAFF. CDR3 nucleotide sequence: TGTGCCAGCAGCTACCGAGGGGACAGGGGGCAAGCTTTCTTT.

The V gene is TRBV9, the J gene TRBJ2-1, with D perhaps matching TRBD2 (7 bases). The CDR3 spans 16 residues. Germline loops: CDR1 SGDLS, CDR2 YYNGEE. V was clipped by 0 bases and J by 8 bases, with 18 bases between them. The DNA for the CDR3 is TGTGCCAGCAGCGTAGTGGGGGGGGCGGGTGTCGATGAGCAGTTCTTC. This translates into CASSVVGGAGVDEQFF.

The V gene is TRBV5-6, the J gene TRBJ1-4; TRBD1 is a possible D gene (5 bases). The V gene lost 4 bases and the J gene lost 8 bases, with 15 bases spanning the gap. Germline V gene lookup returns CDR1 SGHDT and CDR2 YYEEEE. This CDR3 spans 14 amino acids. The CDR3, as DNA: TGTGCCAGCAGCCCCGGGACTCTGGGCGAAAAACTGTTTTTT. It yields the protein CASSPGTLGEKLFF.

The chain carries TRBV30 and TRBJ2-4, with 10 bases aligning to TRBD2. The CDR3 covers 13 residues. Germline loops: CDR1 GTSNPN, CDR2 SVGIG (reference sequence). The CDR3 loop is CAASSGGENIQYF. CDR3 nucleotide sequence: TGTGCTGCGTCTAGCGGGGGAGAAAACATTCAGTACTTC.

J is TRBJ1-4 and V is TRBV30; D is uncertain. CDR1 GTSNPN and CDR2 SVGIG come from the germline V gene (reference sequence). This CDR3 is 14 amino acids long. V was shortened by 1 base and J by 0 bases, with 6 bases between the two germline ends. The CDR3 region is CAWSGTTTNEKLFF. CDR3 nucleotides: TGTGCCTGGAGTGGGACTACAACTAATGAAAAACTGTTTTTT. Full variable domain (remainder filled in from reference TRBV30 and TRBJ1-4): SQTIHQWPATLVQPVGSPLSLECTVEGTSNPNLYWYRQAAGRGLQLLFYSVGIGQISSEVPQNLSASRPQDRQFILSSKKLLLSDSGFYLCAWSGTTTNEKLFFGSGTQLSVL.

The sample holds one count of this clone. The gene calls are TRBV5-6 and TRBJ1-5; D call uncertain. CDR3 length: 15 amino acids. CDR1 and CDR2 from the germline V gene are SGHDT and YYEEEE. V lost 3 bases, J lost 4 bases, and 14 bases lay in between. The CDR3: CASSYRVGGNQPQHF. Here the CDR3 DNA reads TGTGCCAGCAGCTACCGGGTCGGCGGGAATCAGCCCCAGCATTTT.

This clone was found once. The chain carries TRBV5-1 and TRBJ2-1, with a weak D call TRBD1 (7 bases). Germline CDR1 is SGHRS and CDR2 is YFSETQ. V was clipped by 4 bases and J by 8 bases, with 16 bases between them. The CDR3 contains 14 residues. CDR3: CASSQRTGGHEQFF. The CDR3 coding sequence is TGCGCCAGCAGCCAAAGGACAGGAGGGCATGAGCAGTTCTTC.

On this clone: Mismatch with germline at one junction end may stem from a read error. CDR3 residues: CAISVRNSEAFF. DNA of the CDR3: TGTGCCATCAGTGTTAGGAACAGTGAAGCTTTCTTT. The gene calls are TRBV10-3 and TRBJ1-1; D gene unclear. Germline CDR1 and CDR2: ENHRY and SYGVKD. This CDR3 spans 12 amino acids.

The chain is built from TRBV7-3 and TRBJ1-4, with 7 positions matching TRBD1. J gave up 6 bases and V 5 bases, and 15 bases lay outside the gene matches. This CDR3 contains 17 residues. Germline V CDR1 and CDR2: SGHTA, FQGTGA. CDR3 sequence: CASSRRLDRSPYEKLFF. The CDR3 region has the DNA TGTGCCAGCAGCCGGCGCTTGGACAGGAGCCCCTATGAAAAACTGTTTTTT.

The J gene is TRBJ2-7, the V gene TRBV6-1; D is perhaps TRBD2 (6 bases). V lost 7 bases, J lost 7 bases, and 20 bases lay in between. In germline, CDR1 is MNHNS, CDR2 SASEGT. The CDR3 contains 14 residues. This CDR3 reads CASTVVRDSREQYF. CDR3 nucleotide sequence: TGTGCCAGCACCGTTGTGAGGGACTCGAGGGAGCAGTACTTC.

V is TRBV5-1 and J is TRBJ1-2; D unresolved. Germline V lookup: CDR1 SGHRS, CDR2 YFSETQ. Trimming shortened V by 4 bases and J by 6 bases, and 10 bases separated the two germline ends. This CDR3 has 12 amino acids. CDR3: CASSPDIDGYTF. In nucleotides, the CDR3 is TGCGCCAGCAGCCCTGACATTGATGGCTACACCTTC.

This clone was seen a single time. The rearrangement links TRBV5-6 to TRBJ1-2; D is uncertain. Germline V gene data show CDR1 as SGHDT and CDR2 as YYEEEE. Deletions cut 6 bases from V and 8 bases from J, with 17 bases between. CDR3 size: 13 residues. The CDR3 DNA is TGTGCCAGCACCTGGACCTCGACGGGGGGCTACACCTTC. Its translation is CASTWTSTGGYTF. Drawing the rest from reference TRBV5-6 and TRBJ1-2, the complete variable domain is DAGVTQSPTHLIKTRGQQVTLRCSPKSGHDTVSWYQQALGQGPQFIFQYYEEEERQRGNFPDRFSGHQFPNYSSELNVNALLLGDSALYLCASTWTSTGGYTFGSGTRLTVV.

This clone was seen a single time. The chain has TRBV6-1 and TRBJ2-7, with D possibly TRBD2 on 6 matching bases. V was clipped by 6 bases and J by 0 bases, with 12 bases between them. The germline V gene has CDR1 MNHNS and CDR2 SASEGT. CDR3 length equals 14 residues. The CDR3 loop is CASRERAYSYEQYF. CDR3 DNA: TGTGCCAGCAGGGAGCGGGCTTACTCCTACGAGCAGTACTTC.

The V call is TRBV19, the J call TRBJ1-2; 10 positions match TRBD1. V lost 3 bases and J lost 7; bases outside the gene matches: 5. CDR1 and CDR2 from the germline V gene are LNHDA and SQIVND (reference sequence). The CDR3 runs to 14 residues. CDR3 nucleotides: TGTGCCAGTAGTATGGGTCGACAGGGGGCTGGCTACACCTTC. This translates into CASSMGRQGAGYTF.

The chain uses TRBV19 and TRBJ1-1; 7 nucleotides align to TRBD1. J lost 4 bases, V lost 8 bases, and 7 bases had no gene match. Germline V gives CDR1 LNHDA, CDR2 SQIVND (reference sequence). The CDR3 is 13 residues long. The CDR3 DNA sequence: TGTGCCAGTCACCCCCAGGGGGGCACTGAAGCTTTCTTT. It encodes CASHPQGGTEAFF. Full variable domain (rest looked up from reference TRBV19 and TRBJ1-1): DGGITQSPKYLFRKEGQNVTLSCEQNLNHDAMYWYRQDPGQGLRLIYYSQIVNDFQKGDIAEGYSVSREKKESFPLTVTSAQKNPTAFYLCASHPQGGTEAFFGQGTRLTVV.

The rearrangement joins TRBV7-9 to TRBJ2-7; tentatively, D is TRBD2 (5 bases). The V gene's germline CDR1 is SEHNR and CDR2 FQNEAQ (reference sequence). The CDR3 is 14 amino acids. V lost 1 base to trimming and J lost 2 bases, with 9 bases between them. CDR3 in amino acids: CASSLGGYTYEQYF. The CDR3 DNA follows: TGTGCCAGCAGCTTAGGAGGGTACACCTACGAGCAGTACTTC. The entire variable domain, with the rest obtained from reference TRBV7-9 and TRBJ2-7, is as follows: DTGVSQNPRHKITKRGQNVTFRCDPISEHNRLYWYRQTLGQGPEFLTYFQNEAQLEKSRLLSDRFSAERPKGSFSTLEIQRTEQGDSAMYLCASSLGGYTYEQYFGPGTRLTVT.

The V call is TRBV18, the J call TRBJ1-1, with D possibly TRBD1 on 5 matching bases. The CDR3 length is 12 residues. Trimming cost V 2 bases and J 8 bases, with 9 bases left between them. The germline gives CDR1 KGHSH, CDR2 LQKENI. CDR3 DNA: TGTGCCAGCTCACCATGGCAGGGAGAAGCTTTCTTT. The encoded protein is CASSPWQGEAFF.

V gene TRBV5-6 combines with J gene TRBJ1-2; D may be TRBD1 (5 bases). The CDR3 covers 14 residues. The germline gives CDR1 SGHDT, CDR2 YYEEEE. V was cut by 2 bases and J by 3 bases, with 11 bases left in between. CDR3 sequence: CASSFRGVDYGYTF. The DNA for the CDR3 is TGTGCCAGCAGCTTTCGGGGGGTGGACTATGGCTACACCTTC.

The chain joins TRBV5-4 to TRBJ2-7; 14 nucleotides match TRBD2. Germline trimming cut 4 bases from V and 2 bases from J; bases unmatched to any gene: 5. CDR1 SGHNT and CDR2 YYREEE come from the germline V gene (reference sequence). CDR3 length: 16 residues. CDR3 bases: TGTGCCAGCAGCCTGGGGACTAGCGGGAGTACCTACGAGCAGTACTTC. Translated: CASSLGTSGSTYEQYF.

The chain employs TRBV7-3 and TRBJ2-3; 8 bases align to TRBD1. The junction had 4 bases not matched to a gene; V was cut back by 5 bases and J by 0 bases. Germline V gene data show CDR1 as SGHTA and CDR2 as FQGTGA. The CDR3 totals 15 residues. CDR3 DNA: TGTGCCAGCAGCCCCCGACAGGGGAGCACAGATACGCAGTATTTT. Translated: CASSPRQGSTDTQYF.

This clone was found a few times. This chain uses TRBV6-1 with TRBJ1-1; TRBD1 matches 7 bases. V shed 4 bases and J 4 bases; nucleotides not matched to a gene: 6. CDR1 is MNHNS, CDR2 SASEGT, per germline. This CDR3 has 14 residues. CDR3 DNA sequence: TGTGCCAGCAGTGGGAGGACAGGTCGCACTGAAGCTTTCTTT. Protein: CASSGRTGRTEAFF.